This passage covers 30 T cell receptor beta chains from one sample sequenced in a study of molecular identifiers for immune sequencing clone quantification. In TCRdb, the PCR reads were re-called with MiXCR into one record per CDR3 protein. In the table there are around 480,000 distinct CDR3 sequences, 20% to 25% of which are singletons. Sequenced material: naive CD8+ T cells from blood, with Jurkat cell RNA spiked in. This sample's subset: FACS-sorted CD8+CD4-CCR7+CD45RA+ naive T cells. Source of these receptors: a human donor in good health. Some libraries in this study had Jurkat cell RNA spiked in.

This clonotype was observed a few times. The CDR3 sequence: CASSLLRDRQPQHF. The CDR3, as DNA: TGTGCCAGCAGTTTATTACGGGACCGTCAGCCCCAGCATTTT. The V call is TRBV28, the J call TRBJ1-5; TRBD1 is a possible D gene (5 bases). V gave up 1 base and J gave up 6 bases, with 10 bases separating them. Germline CDR1 is MDHEN and CDR2 is SYDVKM. This CDR3 contains 14 residues. Full variable domain (remainder filled in from reference TRBV28 and TRBJ1-5): DVKVTQSSRYLVKRTGEKVFLECVQDMDHENMFWYRQDPGLGLRLIYFSYDVKMKEKGDIPEGYSVSREKKERFSLILESASTNQTSMYLCASSLLRDRQPQHFGDGTRLSIL.

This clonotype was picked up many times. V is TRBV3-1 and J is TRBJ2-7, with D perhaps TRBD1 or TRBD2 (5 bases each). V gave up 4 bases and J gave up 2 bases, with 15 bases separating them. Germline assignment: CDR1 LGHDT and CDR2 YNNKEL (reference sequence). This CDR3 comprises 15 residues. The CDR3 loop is CASSPGLNLAYEQYF. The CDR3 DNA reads TGTGCCAGCAGCCCGGGGCTAAATTTGGCCTACGAGCAGTACTTC.

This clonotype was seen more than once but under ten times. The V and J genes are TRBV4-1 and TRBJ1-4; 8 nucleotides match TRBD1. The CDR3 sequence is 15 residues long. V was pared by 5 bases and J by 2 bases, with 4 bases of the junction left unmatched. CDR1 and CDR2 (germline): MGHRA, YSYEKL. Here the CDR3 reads CASSGQGWTNEKLFF. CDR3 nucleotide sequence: TGCGCCAGCAGCGGACAGGGCTGGACTAATGAAAAACTGTTTTTT.

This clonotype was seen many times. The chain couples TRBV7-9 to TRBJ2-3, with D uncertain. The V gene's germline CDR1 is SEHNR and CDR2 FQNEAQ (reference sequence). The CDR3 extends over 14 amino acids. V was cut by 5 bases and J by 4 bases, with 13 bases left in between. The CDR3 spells CASSPVGEADTQYF. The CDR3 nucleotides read TGTGCCAGCAGCCCCGTAGGTGAGGCAGATACGCAGTATTTT. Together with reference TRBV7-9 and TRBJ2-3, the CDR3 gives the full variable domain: DTGVSQNPRHKITKRGQNVTFRCDPISEHNRLYWYRQTLGQGPEFLTYFQNEAQLEKSRLLSDRFSAERPKGSFSTLEIQRTEQGDSAMYLCASSPVGEADTQYFGPGTRLTVL.

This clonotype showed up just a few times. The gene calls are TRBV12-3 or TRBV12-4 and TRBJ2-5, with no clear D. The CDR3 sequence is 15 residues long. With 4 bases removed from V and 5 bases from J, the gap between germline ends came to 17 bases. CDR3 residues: CASSSSGPTTETQYF. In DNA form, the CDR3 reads TGTGCCAGCAGTTCGTCGGGCCCCACGACGGAGACCCAGTACTTC.

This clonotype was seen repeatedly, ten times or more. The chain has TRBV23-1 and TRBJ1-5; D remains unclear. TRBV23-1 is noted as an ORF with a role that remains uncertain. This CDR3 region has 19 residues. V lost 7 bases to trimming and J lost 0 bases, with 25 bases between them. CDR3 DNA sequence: TGCGCCAGCATTCCCCCTGGCTGCGCCCGAAATTATAGCAATCAGCCCCAGCATTTT. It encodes CASIPPGCARNYSNQPQHF.

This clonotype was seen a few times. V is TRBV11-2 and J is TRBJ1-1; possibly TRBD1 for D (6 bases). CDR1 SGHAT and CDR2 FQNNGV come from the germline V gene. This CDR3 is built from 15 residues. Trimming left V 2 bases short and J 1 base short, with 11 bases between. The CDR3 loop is CASSLFSRGNTEAFF. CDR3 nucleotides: TGTGCCAGCAGCTTATTTAGCAGGGGGAACACTGAAGCTTTCTTT.

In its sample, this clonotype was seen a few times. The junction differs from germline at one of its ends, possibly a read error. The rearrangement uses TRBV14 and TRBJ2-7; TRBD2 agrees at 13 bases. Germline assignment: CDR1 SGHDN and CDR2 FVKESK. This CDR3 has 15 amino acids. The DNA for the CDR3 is TGTGCCAGTAGGACTAGCGGGAGTCTGTCCTATGAGCAGTACTTC. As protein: CASRTSGSLSYEQYF.

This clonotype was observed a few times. CDR3 sequence: CSAADTGLRQETQYF. The CDR3 DNA reads as TGCAGTGCTGCCGACACCGGACTTCGCCAAGAGACCCAGTACTTC. J is TRBJ2-5 and V is TRBV20-1; perhaps TRBD2 as D (5 bases). The V gene lost 5 bases and the J gene lost 1 base, with 17 bases spanning the gap. The CDR3 contains 15 residues. The germline gives CDR1 DFQATT, CDR2 SNEGSKA (reference sequence).

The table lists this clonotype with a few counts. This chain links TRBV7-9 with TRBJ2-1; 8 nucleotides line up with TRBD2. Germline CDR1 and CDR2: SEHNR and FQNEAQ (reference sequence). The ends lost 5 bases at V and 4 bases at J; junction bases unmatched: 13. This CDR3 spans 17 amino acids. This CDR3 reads CASSDISSGSEYNEQFF. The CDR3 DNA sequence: TGTGCCAGCAGCGACATTTCAAGCGGGAGTGAATACAATGAGCAGTTCTTC.

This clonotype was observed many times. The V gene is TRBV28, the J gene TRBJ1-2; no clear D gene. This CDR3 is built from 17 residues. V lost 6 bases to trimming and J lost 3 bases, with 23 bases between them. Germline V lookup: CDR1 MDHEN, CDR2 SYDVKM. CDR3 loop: CASRLTPSSGLYYGYTF. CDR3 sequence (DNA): TGTGCCAGCAGACTTACCCCCTCTTCCGGATTATACTATGGCTACACCTTC.

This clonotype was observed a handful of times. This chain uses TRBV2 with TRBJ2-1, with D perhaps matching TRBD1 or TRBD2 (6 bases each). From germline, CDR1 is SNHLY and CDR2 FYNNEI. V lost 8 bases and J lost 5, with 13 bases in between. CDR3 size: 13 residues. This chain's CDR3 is CASRRGLDNEQFF. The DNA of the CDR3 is TGTGCCAGCCGCCGGGGGCTAGACAATGAGCAGTTCTTC.

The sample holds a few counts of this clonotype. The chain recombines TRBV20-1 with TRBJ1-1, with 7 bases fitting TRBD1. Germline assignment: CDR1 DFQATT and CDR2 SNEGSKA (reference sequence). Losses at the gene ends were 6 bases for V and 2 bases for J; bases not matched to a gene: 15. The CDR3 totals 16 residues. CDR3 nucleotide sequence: TGCAGTGCGAGCCGGCCGCGGACAGGCTCAAACACTGAAGCTTTCTTT. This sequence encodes CSASRPRTGSNTEAFF.

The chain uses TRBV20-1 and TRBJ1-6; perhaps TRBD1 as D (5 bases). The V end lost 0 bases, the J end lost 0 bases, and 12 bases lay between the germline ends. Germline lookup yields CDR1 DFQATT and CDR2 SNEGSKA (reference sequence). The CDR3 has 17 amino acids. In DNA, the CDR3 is TGCAGTGCTAGAGATCCGGACACCGGCTCCTATAATTCACCCCTCCACTTT. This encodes CSARDPDTGSYNSPLHF.

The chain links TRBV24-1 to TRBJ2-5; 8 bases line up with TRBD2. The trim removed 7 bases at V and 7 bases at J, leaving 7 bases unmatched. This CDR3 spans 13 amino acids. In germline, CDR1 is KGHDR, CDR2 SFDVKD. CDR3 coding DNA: TGTGCCACCAGCGAGCGGGGGAAAGGGACCCAGTACTTC. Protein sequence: CATSERGKGTQYF.

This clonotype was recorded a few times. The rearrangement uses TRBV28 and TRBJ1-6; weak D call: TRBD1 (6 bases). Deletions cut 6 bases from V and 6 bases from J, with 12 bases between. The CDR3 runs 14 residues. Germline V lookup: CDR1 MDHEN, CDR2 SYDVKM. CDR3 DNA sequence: TGTGCCAGCAGCCAGAACAGGGTTAATTCACCCCTCCACTTT. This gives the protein CASSQNRVNSPLHF.

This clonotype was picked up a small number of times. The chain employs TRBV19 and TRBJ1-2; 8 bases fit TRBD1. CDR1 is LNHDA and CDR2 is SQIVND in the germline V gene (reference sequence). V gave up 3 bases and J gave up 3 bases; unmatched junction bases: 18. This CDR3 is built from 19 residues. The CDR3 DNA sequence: TGTGCCAGTAGTATTATGTTTTATGGGCAGGGGGCGGACTACTATGGCTACACCTTC. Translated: CASSIMFYGQGADYYGYTF.

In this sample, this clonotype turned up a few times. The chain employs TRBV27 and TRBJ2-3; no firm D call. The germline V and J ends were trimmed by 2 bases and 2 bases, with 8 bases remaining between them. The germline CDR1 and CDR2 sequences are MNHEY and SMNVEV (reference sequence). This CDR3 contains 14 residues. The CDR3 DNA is TGTGCCAGCAGTTTAGTAGACCCCACAGATACGCAGTATTTT. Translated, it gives CASSLVDPTDTQYF.

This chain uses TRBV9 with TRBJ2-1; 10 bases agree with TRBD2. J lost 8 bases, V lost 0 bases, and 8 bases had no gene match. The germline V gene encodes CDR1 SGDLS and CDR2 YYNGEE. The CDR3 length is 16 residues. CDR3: CASSVASGGSLDEQFF. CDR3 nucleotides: TGTGCCAGCAGCGTAGCTAGCGGGGGTTCTCTCGATGAGCAGTTCTTC.

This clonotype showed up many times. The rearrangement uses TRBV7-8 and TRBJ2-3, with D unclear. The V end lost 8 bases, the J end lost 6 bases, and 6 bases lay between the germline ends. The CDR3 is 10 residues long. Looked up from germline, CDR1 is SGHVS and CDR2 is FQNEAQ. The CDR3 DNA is TGTGCCAGCTACGGGGATACGCAGTATTTT. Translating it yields CASYGDTQYF. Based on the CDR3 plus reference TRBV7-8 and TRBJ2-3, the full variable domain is GAGVSQSPRYKVAKRGQDVALRCDPISGHVSLFWYQQALGQGPEFLTYFQNEAQLDKSGLPSDRFFAERPEGSVSTLKIQRTQQEDSAVYLCASYGDTQYFGPGTRLTVL.

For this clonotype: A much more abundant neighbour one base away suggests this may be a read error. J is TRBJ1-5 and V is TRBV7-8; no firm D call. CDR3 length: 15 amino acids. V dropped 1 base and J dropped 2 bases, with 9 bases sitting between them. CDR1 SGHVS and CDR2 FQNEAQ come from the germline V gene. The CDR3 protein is CASSLVGSGNQPQHF. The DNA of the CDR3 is TGTGCCAGCAGCTTAGTGGGCAGCGGCAATCAGCCCCAGCATTTT.

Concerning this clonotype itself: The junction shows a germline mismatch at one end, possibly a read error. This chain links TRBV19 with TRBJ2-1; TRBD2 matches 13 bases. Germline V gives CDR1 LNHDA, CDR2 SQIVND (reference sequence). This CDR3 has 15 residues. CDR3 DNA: TGTGCCGGTAGTATAGGGACTAGCGGGAACAATGAGCAGTTCTTC. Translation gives CAGSIGTSGNNEQFF.

CDR3 nucleotides: TGCAGTGCTAGTCCCGTTGCGAGGTTAAAAGAGACCCAGTACTTC. This sequence encodes CSASPVARLKETQYF. This chain connects TRBV20-1 to TRBJ2-5; D is unresolved. Germline CDR1 is DFQATT and CDR2 is SNEGSKA (reference sequence). The V gene lost 3 bases and the J gene lost 3 bases, with 17 bases spanning the gap. The length of the CDR3 is 15 residues.

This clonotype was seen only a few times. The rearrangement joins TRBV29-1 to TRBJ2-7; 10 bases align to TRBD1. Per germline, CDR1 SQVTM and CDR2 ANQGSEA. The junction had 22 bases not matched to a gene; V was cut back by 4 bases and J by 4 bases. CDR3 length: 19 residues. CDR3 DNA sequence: TGCAGCGTTGTGTTATGGTCATCGACAGGGACAGGGGCCTATTACGAGCAGTACTTC. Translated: CSVVLWSSTGTGAYYEQYF.

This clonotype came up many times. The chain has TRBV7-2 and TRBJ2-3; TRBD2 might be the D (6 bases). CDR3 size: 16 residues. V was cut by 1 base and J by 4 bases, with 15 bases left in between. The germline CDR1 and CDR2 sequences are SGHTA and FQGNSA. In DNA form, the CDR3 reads TGTGCCAGCAGCTTAGAAGGCGGGGCCTTGGCAGATACGCAGTATTTT. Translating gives CASSLEGGALADTQYF.

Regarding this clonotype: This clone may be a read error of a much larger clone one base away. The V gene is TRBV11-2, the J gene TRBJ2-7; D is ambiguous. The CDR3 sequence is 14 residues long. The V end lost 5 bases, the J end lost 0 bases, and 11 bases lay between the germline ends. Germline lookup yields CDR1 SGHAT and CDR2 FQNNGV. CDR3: CASSPADPSYEQYF. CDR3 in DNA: TGTGCCAGCAGCCCCGCTGATCCCTCCTACGAGCAGTACTTC.

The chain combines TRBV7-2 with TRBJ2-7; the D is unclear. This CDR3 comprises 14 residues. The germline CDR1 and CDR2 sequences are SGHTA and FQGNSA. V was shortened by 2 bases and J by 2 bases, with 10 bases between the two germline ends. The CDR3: CASSLLGTPYEQYF. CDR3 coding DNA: TGTGCCAGCAGCTTATTAGGAACACCCTACGAGCAGTACTTC.

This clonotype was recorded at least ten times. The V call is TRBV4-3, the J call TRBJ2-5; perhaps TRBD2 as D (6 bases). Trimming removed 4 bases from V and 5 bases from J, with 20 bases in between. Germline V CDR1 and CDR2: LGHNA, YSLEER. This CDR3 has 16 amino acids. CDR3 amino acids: CASSPLGGEVLETQYF. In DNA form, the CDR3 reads TGCGCCAGCAGCCCCCTTGGCGGGGAGGTTCTGGAGACCCAGTACTTC.

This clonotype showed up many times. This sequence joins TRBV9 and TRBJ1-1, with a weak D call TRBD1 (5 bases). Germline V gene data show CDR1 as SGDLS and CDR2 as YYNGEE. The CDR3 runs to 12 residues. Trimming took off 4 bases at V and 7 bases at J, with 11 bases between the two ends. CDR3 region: CASSKWDGEAFF. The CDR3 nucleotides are TGTGCCAGCAGCAAATGGGACGGTGAAGCTTTCTTT.

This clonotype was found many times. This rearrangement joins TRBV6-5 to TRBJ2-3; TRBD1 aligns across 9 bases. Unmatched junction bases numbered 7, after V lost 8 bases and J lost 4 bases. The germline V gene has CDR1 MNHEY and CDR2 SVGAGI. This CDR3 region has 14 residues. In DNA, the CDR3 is TGTGCCAGCCAGGCCGGGACAGGGCCAGATACGCAGTATTTT. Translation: CASQAGTGPDTQYF.